This record concerns one TCR beta chain sequence. This entry belongs to a study of human T cells and chemical hapten exposure. Study information: Upper-back patches of 0.01% DPC were read at 6 days.

The CDR3 runs 14 residues. V shed 4 bases and J shed 2 bases, with 13 bases lying between them. The germline gives CDR1 SGDLS, CDR2 YYNGEE. The time point here: pre-sensitization, week 0. The treatment is: therapeutic diphenylcyclopropenone sensitization with weekly scalp DPC. The study enrolled 18 to 70-year-old alopecia patients suitable for DPC. For the library, individual cDNA molecules each received unique molecular identifiers. TCRdb reprocessed the RACE reads with MiXCR, giving one entry per CDR3 protein. Found here are approximately 320,000 distinct CDR3 sequences, roughly 6% of them singletons; the top ten hold around 8%.

The sample was whole blood, taken in connection with sensitization to the hapten diphenylcyclopropenone (DPC). The chain carries TRBV9 and TRBJ2-7; D may match TRBD1 or TRBD2 (5 bases each). The clonotype comes from a woman between 18 and 30 years old with alopecia areata. Some clones in this sample may be carry-over from other donors' samples. CDR3 in amino acids: CASSPGDEPYEQYF. The CDR3 coding sequence is TGTGCCAGCAGCCCTGGGGACGAACCCTACGAGCAGTACTTC.